This T cell receptor beta chain was captured in a study of blood T cell repertoires in COVID-19. Overall study context: Specimens from acute and convalescent COVID-19 originated in the United States, Italy and Spain. The cDNA or gDNA used as material had been derived from T cells, B-cell-depleted T cells, or PBMCs.

Original processing notes: Amplification with reference gene primers provided the estimates of nucleated cell counts. Sequencing used immunoSEQ multiplex PCR; TCRdb keeps in-frame clones, though not all of them. The V and J calls and clone size were taken over from that table, and D and trimming were inferred from the DNA. The sample lists 100,000 to 150,000 clones; around 88% were seen once. Seattle researchers signed up patients amid active infection and tracked them longitudinally. Between the trimmed V and J ends, which lost 6 bases and 2 bases, there was a span of 14 bases. The CDR3 runs to 14 residues. Germline V gives CDR1 KGHSH, CDR2 LQKENI.

Sequenced material: peripheral blood. This rearrangement joins TRBV18 to TRBJ2-7, with D possibly TRBD1 on 6 matching bases. The receptor comes from a man aged 55 to 70 with COVID-19, enrolled during active disease. CDR3 bases: TGTGCCAGCTCGCCCGGACAGACTACCTACGAGCAGTACTTC. Translation gives CASSPGQTTYEQYF.